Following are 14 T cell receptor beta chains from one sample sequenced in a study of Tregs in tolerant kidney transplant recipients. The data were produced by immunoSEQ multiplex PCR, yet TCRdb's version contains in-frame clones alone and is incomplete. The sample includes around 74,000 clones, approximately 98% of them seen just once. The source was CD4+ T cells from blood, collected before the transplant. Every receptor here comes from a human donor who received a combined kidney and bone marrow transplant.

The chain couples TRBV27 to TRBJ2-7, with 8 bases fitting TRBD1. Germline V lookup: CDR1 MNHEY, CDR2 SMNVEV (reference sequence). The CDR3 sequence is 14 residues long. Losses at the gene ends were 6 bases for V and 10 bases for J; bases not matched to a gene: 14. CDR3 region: CASRIRTGIGFQYF. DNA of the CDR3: TGTGCCAGCAGGATCCGGACAGGGATTGGGTTTCAGTACTTC.

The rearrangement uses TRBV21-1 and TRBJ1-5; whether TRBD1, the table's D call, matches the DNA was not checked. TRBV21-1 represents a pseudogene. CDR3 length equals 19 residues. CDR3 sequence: CASSKLVGLTPWGNQPQHF. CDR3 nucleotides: TGTGCCAGCAGCAAGTTGGTGGGCCTCACTCCGTGGGGCAATCAGCCCCAGCATTTT.

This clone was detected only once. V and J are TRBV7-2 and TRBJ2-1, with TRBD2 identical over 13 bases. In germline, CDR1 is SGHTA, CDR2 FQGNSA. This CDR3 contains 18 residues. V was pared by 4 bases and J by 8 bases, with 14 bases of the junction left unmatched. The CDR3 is CASSSLGTSGRAKDEQFF. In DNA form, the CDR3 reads TGTGCCAGCAGCTCCCTCGGAACTAGCGGGAGGGCCAAGGATGAGCAGTTCTTC. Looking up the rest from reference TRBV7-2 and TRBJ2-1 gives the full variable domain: GAGVSQSPSNKVTEKGKDVELRCDPISGHTALYWYRQSLGQGLEFLIYFQGNSAPDKSGLPSDRFSAERTGGSVSTLTIQRTQQEDSAVYLCASSSLGTSGRAKDEQFFGPGTRLTVL.

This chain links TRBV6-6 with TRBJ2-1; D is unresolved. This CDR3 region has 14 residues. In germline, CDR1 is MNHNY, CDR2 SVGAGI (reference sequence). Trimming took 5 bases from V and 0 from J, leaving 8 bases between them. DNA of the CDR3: TGTGCCAGCAGTATACGGAGCTCCTACAATGAGCAGTTCTTC. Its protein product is CASSIRSSYNEQFF.

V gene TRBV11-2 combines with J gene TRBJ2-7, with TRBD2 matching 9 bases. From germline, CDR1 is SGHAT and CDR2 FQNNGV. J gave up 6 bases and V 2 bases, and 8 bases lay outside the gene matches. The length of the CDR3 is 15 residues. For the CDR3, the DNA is TGTGCCAGCAGCTTAATATTGGGGACTAGCACCGAGCAGTACTTC. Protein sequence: CASSLILGTSTEQYF.

The CDR3 loop is CASSLGHYEQYF. CDR3 bases: TGCGCCAGCAGCCTGGGACACTACGAGCAGTACTTC. The chain uses TRBV5-1 and TRBJ2-7; D might be TRBD1 (6 bases). The CDR3 extends over 12 amino acids. V lost 4 bases and J lost 3, with 8 bases in between. Germline V gene sequence: CDR1 SGHRS, CDR2 YFSETQ.

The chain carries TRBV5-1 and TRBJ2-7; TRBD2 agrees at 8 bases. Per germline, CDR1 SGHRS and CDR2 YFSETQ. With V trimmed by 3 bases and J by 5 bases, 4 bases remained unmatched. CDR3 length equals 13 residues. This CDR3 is CASSSLAGNEQYF. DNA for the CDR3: TGCGCCAGCAGCTCTTTAGCGGGAAACGAGCAGTACTTC.

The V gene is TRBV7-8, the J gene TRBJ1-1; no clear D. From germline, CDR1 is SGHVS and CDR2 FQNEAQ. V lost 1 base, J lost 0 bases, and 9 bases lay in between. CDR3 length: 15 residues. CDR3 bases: TGTGCCAGCAGCTTAGTGCCGGGGATGAACACTGAAGCTTTCTTT. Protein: CASSLVPGMNTEAFF.

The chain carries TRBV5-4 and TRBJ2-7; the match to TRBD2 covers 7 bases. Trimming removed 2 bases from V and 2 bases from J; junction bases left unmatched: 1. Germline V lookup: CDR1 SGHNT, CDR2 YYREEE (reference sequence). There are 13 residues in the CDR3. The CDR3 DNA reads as TGTGCCAGCAGCTTAGGGACTACCTACGAGCAGTACTTC. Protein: CASSLGTTYEQYF.

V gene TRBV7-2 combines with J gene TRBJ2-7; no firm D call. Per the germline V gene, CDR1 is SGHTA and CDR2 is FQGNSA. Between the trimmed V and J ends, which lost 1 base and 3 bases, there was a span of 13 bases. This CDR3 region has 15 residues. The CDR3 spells CASSLGSTGYYEQYF. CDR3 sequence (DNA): TGTGCCAGCAGCTTAGGTTCTACCGGGTACTACGAGCAGTACTTC.

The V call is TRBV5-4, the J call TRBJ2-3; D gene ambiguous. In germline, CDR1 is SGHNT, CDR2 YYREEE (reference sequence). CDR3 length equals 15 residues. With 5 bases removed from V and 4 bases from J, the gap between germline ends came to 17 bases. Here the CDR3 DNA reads TGTGCCAGCAGTTACACAGTGTCCCGTTCAGATACGCAGTATTTT. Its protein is CASSYTVSRSDTQYF.

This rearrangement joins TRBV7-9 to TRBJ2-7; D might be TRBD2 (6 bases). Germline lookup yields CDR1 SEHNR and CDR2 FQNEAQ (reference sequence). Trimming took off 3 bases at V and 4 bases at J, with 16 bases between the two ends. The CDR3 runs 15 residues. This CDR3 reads CASSLLGGRRYEQYF. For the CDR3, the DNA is TGTGCCAGCAGCTTGCTCGGGGGAAGGCGGTACGAGCAGTACTTC. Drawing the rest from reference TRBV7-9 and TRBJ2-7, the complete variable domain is DTGVSQNPRHKITKRGQNVTFRCDPISEHNRLYWYRQTLGQGPEFLTYFQNEAQLEKSRLLSDRFSAERPKGSFSTLEIQRTEQGDSAMYLCASSLLGGRRYEQYFGPGTRLTVT.

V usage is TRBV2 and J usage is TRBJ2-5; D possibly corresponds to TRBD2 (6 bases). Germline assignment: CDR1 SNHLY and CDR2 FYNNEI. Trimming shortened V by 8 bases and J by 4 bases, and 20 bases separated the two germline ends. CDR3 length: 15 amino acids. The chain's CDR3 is CASQAPTSVLETQYF. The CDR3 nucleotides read TGTGCCAGCCAGGCCCCGACTAGTGTTCTAGAGACCCAGTACTTC. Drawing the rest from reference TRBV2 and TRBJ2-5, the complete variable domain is EPEVTQTPSHQVTQMGQEVILRCVPISNHLYFYWYRQILGQKVEFLVSFYNNEISEKSEIFDDQFSVERPDGSNFTLKIRSTKLEDSAMYFCASQAPTSVLETQYFGPGTRLLVL.

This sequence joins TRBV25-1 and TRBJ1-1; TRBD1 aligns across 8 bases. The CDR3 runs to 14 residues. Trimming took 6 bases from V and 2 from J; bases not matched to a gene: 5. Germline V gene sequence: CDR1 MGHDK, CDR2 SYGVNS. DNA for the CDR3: TGTGCCAGCAGAATGGACAGGGACAACACTGAAGCTTTCTTT. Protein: CASRMDRDNTEAFF.